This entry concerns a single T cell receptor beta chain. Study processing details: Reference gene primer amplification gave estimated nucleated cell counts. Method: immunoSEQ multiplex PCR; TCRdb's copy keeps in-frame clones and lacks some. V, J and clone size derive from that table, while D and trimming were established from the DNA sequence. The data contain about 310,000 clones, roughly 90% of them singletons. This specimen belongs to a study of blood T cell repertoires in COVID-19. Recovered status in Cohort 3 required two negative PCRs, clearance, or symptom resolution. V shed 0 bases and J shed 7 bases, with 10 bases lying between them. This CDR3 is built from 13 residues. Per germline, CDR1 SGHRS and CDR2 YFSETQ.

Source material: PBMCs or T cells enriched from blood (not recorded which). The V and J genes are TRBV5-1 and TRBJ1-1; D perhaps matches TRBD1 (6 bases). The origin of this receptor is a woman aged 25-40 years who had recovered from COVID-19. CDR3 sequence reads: CASSLGTDREAFF. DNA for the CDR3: TGCGCCAGCAGCTTGGGGACAGACCGTGAAGCTTTCTTT. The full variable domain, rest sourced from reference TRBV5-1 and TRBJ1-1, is KAGVTQTPRYLIKTRGQQVTLSCSPISGHRSVSWYQQTPGQGLQFLFEYFSETQRNKGNFPGRFSGRQFSNSRSEMNVSTLELGDSALYLCASSLGTDREAFFGQGTRLTVV.